These 15 T cell receptor beta chains were sequenced from one sample in a study of beta chain features in type 1 diabetes (dated by TCRdb to the late 2010s). What the work shows at the level of the full study, not this receptor alone: In all four CD4+ subsets, TCRB CDR3 length was moderately but significantly shorter in type 1 diabetes patients.

For these TCRs, the target antigens are not known. Library creation used the immunoSEQ multiplex PCR assay. The entire isolated RNA was reverse transcribed using the High Capacity cDNA Reverse Transcription Kit, and thus expressed TCRB transcripts were sequenced. TCRdb obtained this table from immuneACCESS and retained in-frame rearrangements with V and J assigned. These tables miss some clones; where compared with another copy, unresolved V genes account for less than half of the shortfall, and the remainder is unexplained. For this sample the table gives about 650,000 clones, of which 12% were detected only once. 0.09% to 0.15% of the sample belongs to the ten largest clones. Sequences were obtained from naive CD4+ T cells from blood. In light of the paper, this sample's cell subset or site label describes: true naive CD4+ T cells. The receptor set was obtained from a man aged 25-45 years with type 1 diabetes.

This clone was counted between two and nine times. This chain joins TRBV7-9 and TRBJ1-6; TRBD1 aligns across 7 bases. The CDR3 is 15 residues long. Germline V gene lookup returns CDR1 SEHNR and CDR2 FQNEAQ (reference sequence). The V gene end was trimmed by 4 bases and the J gene end by 7 bases; junction bases not matched to a gene: 7. CDR3 sequence reads: CASSSMTGKNSPLHF. CDR3 sequence (DNA): TGTGCCAGCAGCTCCATGACAGGGAAGAATTCACCCCTCCACTTT.

This clone was found a few times. The chain is built from TRBV18 and TRBJ2-1; 7 nucleotides align to TRBD1. The CDR3 extends over 16 amino acids. Trimming cost V 3 bases and J 3 bases; bases outside gene matches: 8. Per germline, CDR1 KGHSH and CDR2 LQKENI. CDR3: CASSPQTGSNYNEQFF. Written as DNA, the CDR3 is TGTGCCAGCTCACCCCAGACAGGGAGTAACTACAATGAGCAGTTCTTC.

There are a few counts of this clone. The rearrangement links TRBV7-9 to TRBJ1-4; D is ambiguous. From germline, CDR1 is SEHNR and CDR2 FQNEAQ (reference sequence). The V end was cut by 10 bases, the J end by 3 bases, with 18 bases between. The CDR3 covers 15 residues. The DNA for the CDR3 is TGTGCCAACCTAACCTTCTCGGGTGCTAATGAAAAACTGTTTTTT. Amino acid sequence: CANLTFSGANEKLFF.

In its sample, this clone was seen a few times. The chain links TRBV11-2 to TRBJ1-1; no clear D. The germline V gene has CDR1 SGHAT and CDR2 FQNNGV. Trimming removed 7 bases from V and 5 bases from J, with 11 bases in between. The length of the CDR3 is 12 residues. The CDR3 DNA sequence: TGTGCCAGCACGTCCCCGGGGACTGAAGCTTTCTTT. As protein: CASTSPGTEAFF.

J is TRBJ2-1 and V is TRBV4-1; D unclear. The V and J ends lost 0 bases and 7 bases respectively, with 4 bases between them. The germline gives CDR1 MGHRA, CDR2 YSYEKL. This CDR3 has 12 amino acids. CDR3 residues: CASSQDLNEQFF. CDR3 coding DNA: TGCGCCAGCAGCCAAGATTTGAATGAGCAGTTCTTC.

This clone was detected only a few times. Other DNA sequences of this sample code for an identical CDR3. J is TRBJ1-5 and V is TRBV30, with a weak D call TRBD1 (6 bases). Germline V gene data show CDR1 as GTSNPN and CDR2 as SVGIG (reference sequence). The CDR3 extends over 13 amino acids. With 0 bases removed from V and 7 bases from J, the gap between germline ends came to 10 bases. Here the CDR3 reads CAWSVRGLQPQHF. In DNA, the CDR3 is TGTGCCTGGAGTGTACGGGGGCTCCAGCCCCAGCATTTT. The full variable domain, rest sourced from reference TRBV30 and TRBJ1-5, is SQTIHQWPATLVQPVGSPLSLECTVEGTSNPNLYWYRQAAGRGLQLLFYSVGIGQISSEVPQNLSASRPQDRQFILSSKKLLLSDSGFYLCAWSVRGLQPQHFGDGTRLSIL.

V and J are TRBV19 and TRBJ2-6; 9 bases align to TRBD1. Trimming took 5 bases from V and 0 from J; bases not matched to a gene: 8. Germline-derived CDR1 and CDR2 are LNHDA and SQIVND (reference sequence). The CDR3 covers 18 residues. CDR3 DNA sequence: TGTGCCAGTAGTGAACACGGGACAGGGAGCTCTGGGGCCAACGTCCTGACTTTC. Translation gives CASSEHGTGSSGANVLTF.

This sequence joins TRBV28 and TRBJ2-5; D might be TRBD2 (6 bases). CDR3 size: 12 residues. V lost 6 bases, J lost 1 base, and 6 bases lay in between. Germline values: CDR1 MDHEN, CDR2 SYDVKM. The CDR3 DNA sequence: TGTGCCAGCAGGGAGGGCCAAGAGACCCAGTACTTC. Its protein is CASREGQETQYF.

This clone turned up a few times. The chain has TRBV5-4 and TRBJ2-3, with D perhaps matching TRBD1 or TRBD2 (7 bases each). Per germline, CDR1 SGHNT and CDR2 YYREEE (reference sequence). V lost 6 bases and J lost 4, with 21 bases in between. This CDR3 is built from 16 residues. The DNA of the CDR3 is TGTGCCAGCACCAACTGGGGGGGAAGGGGGCCAGATACGCAGTATTTT. This codes for CASTNWGGRGPDTQYF. Based on the CDR3 plus reference TRBV5-4 and TRBJ2-3, the full variable domain is ETGVTQSPTHLIKTRGQQVTLRCSSQSGHNTVSWYQQALGQGPQFIFQYYREEENGRGNFPPRFSGLQFPNYSSELNVNALELDDSALYLCASTNWGGRGPDTQYFGPGTRLTVL.

This chain uses TRBV18 with TRBJ1-1; TRBD1 is a possible D gene (5 bases). The CDR3 consists of 14 residues. The V gene's germline CDR1 is KGHSH and CDR2 LQKENI. Deletions cut 3 bases from V and 0 bases from J, with 8 bases between. In DNA, the CDR3 is TGTGCCAGCTCACCCCGGGACCTGAACACTGAAGCTTTCTTT. Its translation is CASSPRDLNTEAFF.

The sample holds a few counts of this clone. This chain connects TRBV11-2 to TRBJ2-2; 11 nucleotides match TRBD1. The trim removed 6 bases at V and 5 bases at J, leaving 5 bases unmatched. This CDR3 is built from 15 residues. From germline, CDR1 is SGHAT and CDR2 FQNNGV. The CDR3 DNA follows: TGTGCCAGCAGTTCGGGGACAGGGGGGACCGGGGAGCTGTTTTTT. Translating gives CASSSGTGGTGELFF.

This clone was found a few times. The chain employs TRBV2 and TRBJ1-2; D possibly corresponds to TRBD1 (5 bases). From germline, CDR1 is SNHLY and CDR2 FYNNEI. The V and J ends lost 3 bases and 6 bases respectively, with 14 bases between them. The CDR3 length is 14 residues. DNA of the CDR3: TGTGCCAGCAGTGATGGCAGGGAAAAGAATGGCTACACCTTC. Translating gives CASSDGREKNGYTF.

This chain uses TRBV19 with TRBJ1-1; D not certain. This CDR3 is 13 amino acids long. V was clipped by 2 bases and J by 1 base, with 5 bases between them. CDR1 LNHDA and CDR2 SQIVND come from the germline V gene (reference sequence). CDR3 in DNA: TGTGCCAGTAGTATACATGGGAACACTGAAGCTTTCTTT. Its translation is CASSIHGNTEAFF.

This clone was found a few times. The chain links TRBV5-8 to TRBJ2-3; no reliable D call. The germline V gene has CDR1 SGHTS and CDR2 YDEGEE. The V gene lost 8 bases and the J gene lost 0 bases, with 19 bases spanning the gap. The CDR3 extends over 16 amino acids. CDR3 DNA: TGTGCCAGTCCCGACCTCAGAACCCTCAGCACAGATACGCAGTATTTT. It translates to CASPDLRTLSTDTQYF.

V usage is TRBV5-1 and J usage is TRBJ2-6, with unresolved D. Germline CDR1 is SGHRS and CDR2 is YFSETQ. This CDR3 is 13 amino acids long. Trimming pared 6 bases from V and 4 bases from J, leaving 8 bases between. CDR3 DNA sequence: TGCGCCAGCACTAGTACAGGGGCCAACGTCCTGACTTTC. Translating it yields CASTSTGANVLTF. The full variable domain, completed using reference TRBV5-1 and TRBJ2-6, is KAGVTQTPRYLIKTRGQQVTLSCSPISGHRSVSWYQQTPGQGLQFLFEYFSETQRNKGNFPGRFSGRQFSNSRSEMNVSTLELGDSALYLCASTSTGANVLTFGAGSRLTVL.